These 8 T cell receptor beta chains were sequenced from one sample in a study of kidney transplant recipient with SARS-CoV-2 infection. TCRdb used MiXCR to reprocess the reads, holding one entry per CDR3 protein. The repertoire holds roughly 230,000 distinct CDR3 sequences, with around 28% as singletons. The source material was a blood sample, sampled at baseline and on roughly day 120 from a kidney transplant recipient. These receptors were taken from a young adult male patient who had COVID-19 and was a kidney transplant recipient. Some T cells may have come from the graft donor.

On this clonotype: A much larger clone sits a single nucleotide away, making a read error possible. The final CDR3 position lacks the conserved phenylalanine or tryptophan, pointing to a likely read error. J is TRBJ1-2 and V is TRBV5-3; D gene uncertain. TRBV5-3 is reported as an ORF; its role is uncertain. Trimming left V 6 bases short and J 4 bases short, with 22 bases between. The CDR3 totals 16 residues. The CDR3 DNA reads as TGTGCCAGAACTATCAAAGTGGTGAGAAAGACCTATGGCTACACCTAC. This translates into CARTIKVVRKTYGYTY.

This clonotype was picked up a small number of times. The V and J genes are TRBV6-5 and TRBJ1-2; D not certain. The CDR3 sequence is 17 residues long. CDR1 is MNHEY, CDR2 SVGAGI, per germline. V was trimmed by 4 bases and J by 4 bases, leaving 22 bases between them. The CDR3 protein is CASSCVLECRKTYGYTF. The DNA of the CDR3 is TGTGCCAGCAGTTGTGTCTTGGAATGTAGAAAGACCTATGGCTACACCTTC.

Ten or more counts support this clonotype. This chain joins TRBV2 and TRBJ2-2; TRBD1 matches at 8 bases. Germline assignment: CDR1 SNHLY and CDR2 FYNNEI. Trimming cost V 5 bases and J 6 bases; bases outside gene matches: 5. This CDR3 comprises 14 residues. The CDR3: CASSPQGVPGELFF. The CDR3 nucleotides are TGTGCCAGCAGTCCACAGGGGGTACCCGGGGAGCTGTTTTTT. The full variable domain, rest sourced from reference TRBV2 and TRBJ2-2, is EPEVTQTPSHQVTQMGQEVILRCVPISNHLYFYWYRQILGQKVEFLVSFYNNEISEKSEIFDDQFSVERPDGSNFTLKIRSTKLEDSAMYFCASSPQGVPGELFFGEGSRLTVL.

The gene calls are TRBV3-1 and TRBJ1-1; D not resolved. Between the trimmed V and J ends, which lost 5 bases and 4 bases, there was a span of 23 bases. This CDR3 region has 17 residues. Germline lookup yields CDR1 LGHDT and CDR2 YNNKEL (reference sequence). The CDR3 here is CASSSVIPISIRTEAFF. The CDR3 region has the DNA TGTGCCAGCAGCTCCGTTATTCCCATTTCAATTCGCACTGAAGCTTTCTTT. The variable domain in full, with the rest retrieved from reference TRBV3-1 and TRBJ1-1, is DTAVSQTPKYLVTQMGNDKSIKCEQNLGHDTMYWYKQDSKKFLKIMFSYNNKELIINETVPNRFSPKSPDKAHLNLHINSLELGDSAVYFCASSSVIPISIRTEAFFGQGTRLTVV.

This clonotype has only a few counts. The V and J genes are TRBV10-1 and TRBJ2-1; 8 bases fit TRBD2. From germline, CDR1 is WNHNN and CDR2 SYGVQD (reference sequence). The CDR3 is 16 residues long. With V trimmed by 0 bases and J by 3 bases, 4 bases remained unmatched. The CDR3 sequence: CASSESRGGLYNEQFF. In DNA form, the CDR3 reads TGCGCCAGCAGTGAGTCCCGGGGGGGACTCTACAATGAGCAGTTCTTC.

With regard to this clonotype: A much larger clone lies a single base off, so this may be a read error. V gene TRBV13 combines with J gene TRBJ2-2; no clear D. The CDR3 loop spans 16 amino acids. With 5 bases removed from V and 0 bases from J, the gap between germline ends came to 13 bases. The germline gives CDR1 PRHDT, CDR2 FYEKMQ (reference sequence). CDR3 coding DNA: TGTGCCAGCAGCCGATATGAGTTTTCGAACACCGGGGAGCTGTTTTTT. Its protein is CASSRYEFSNTGELFF.

On this clonotype itself: A read error is possible here, since a much larger clone lies one base away. The genes are TRBV7-1 and TRBJ1-2; D ambiguous. TRBV7-1 is assigned to the ORF class and has an uncertain function. This CDR3 is built from 17 residues. CDR3 coding DNA: TGTGCCGGCAGCTTTTTAAATCACGAGGGAAAGACCTATGGCTACACCTTC. It specifies CAGSFLNHEGKTYGYTF.

Comments on this clonotype: This may stem from a read error, because a much larger clone lies one nucleotide away. The chain recombines TRBV28 with TRBJ2-5, with D uncertain. Gene TRBJ2-7 matches the end of the DNA better, so the J call may be wrong. CDR1 and CDR2 from the germline V gene are MDHEN and SYDVKM. The CDR3 has 12 residues. The CDR3 nucleotides read TGTGCCAACAGTTTTGTAGCCTACGAGCAGTACTTC. This gives the protein CANSFVAYEQYF.